A single sample is the source of the 10 T cell receptor beta chains below, sequenced in a study of blood T cell repertoires in COVID-19. Profiling relied on immunoSEQ multiplex PCR, and the TCRdb table lists in-frame clones only, not all of them. This sample has roughly 200,000 clones, with roughly 89% found just once. Specimen: peripheral blood. These receptors were taken from a man aged 40-49 years with acute or convalescent COVID-19.

The chain couples TRBV19 to TRBJ2-2; possibly TRBD2 for D (6 bases). CDR1 and CDR2 from the germline V gene are LNHDA and SQIVND (reference sequence). V lost 6 bases to trimming and J lost 4 bases, with 12 bases between them. This CDR3 is built from 14 residues. The CDR3 is CASRIDGSTGELFF. CDR3 DNA sequence: TGTGCCAGTAGAATTGACGGGAGCACCGGGGAGCTGTTTTTT.

The chain combines TRBV2 with TRBJ2-5, with D perhaps matching TRBD1 (7 bases). The germline gives CDR1 SNHLY, CDR2 FYNNEI. Trimming cost V 8 bases and J 1 base, with 11 bases left between them. This CDR3 contains 13 residues. The CDR3 loop reads CASGRDSQETQYF. The CDR3 DNA follows: TGTGCCAGCGGGCGGGACAGCCAAGAGACCCAGTACTTC. Full variable domain (outside the CDR3, taken from reference TRBV2 and TRBJ2-5): EPEVTQTPSHQVTQMGQEVILRCVPISNHLYFYWYRQILGQKVEFLVSFYNNEISEKSEIFDDQFSVERPDGSNFTLKIRSTKLEDSAMYFCASGRDSQETQYFGPGTRLLVL.

V and J are TRBV7-9 and TRBJ1-4; 8 bases agree with TRBD1. The V segment lost 5 bases and the J segment 8 bases; nucleotides outside the gene matches: 10. In germline, CDR1 is SEHNR, CDR2 FQNEAQ (reference sequence). The CDR3 spans 15 residues. CDR3 protein: CASSPRTGPREKLFF. The CDR3 DNA sequence: TGTGCCAGCAGCCCTCGGACAGGGCCCAGGGAAAAACTGTTTTTT.

The rearrangement uses TRBV28 and TRBJ2-7, with D maybe TRBD1 (5 bases). The CDR3 totals 12 residues. CDR1 is MDHEN and CDR2 is SYDVKM in the germline V gene. The germline V and J ends were trimmed by 7 bases and 3 bases, with 10 bases remaining between them. CDR3 nucleotides: TGTGCCAGCACTAAGGGGAACTACGAGCAGTACTTC. Translated, it gives CASTKGNYEQYF. Combining the CDR3 with reference TRBV28 and TRBJ2-7 gives the whole variable domain DVKVTQSSRYLVKRTGEKVFLECVQDMDHENMFWYRQDPGLGLRLIYFSYDVKMKEKGDIPEGYSVSREKKERFSLILESASTNQTSMYLCASTKGNYEQYFGPGTRLTVT.

The rearrangement joins TRBV15 to TRBJ2-1; tentatively, D is TRBD1 (5 bases). This CDR3 is built from 15 residues. Germline V lookup: CDR1 LNHNV, CDR2 YYDKDF (reference sequence). V lost 0 bases and J lost 9, with 15 bases in between. The CDR3 reads CATSRDQGGVGEQFF. CDR3 DNA: TGTGCCACCAGCAGAGATCAGGGTGGAGTCGGTGAGCAGTTCTTC.

This clone was picked up one time. V usage is TRBV18 and J usage is TRBJ2-2; no definite D call. From germline, CDR1 is KGHSH and CDR2 LQKENI. Trimming left V 5 bases short and J 4 bases short, with 14 bases between. CDR3 size: 15 residues. The DNA for the CDR3 is TGTGCCAGCTCAGCCCCCCTAGGTTCCACCGGGGAGCTGTTTTTT. Translation: CASSAPLGSTGELFF.

The V and J genes are TRBV25-1 and TRBJ1-1, with D tentatively TRBD1 (5 bases). V was trimmed by 4 bases and J by 11 bases, leaving 17 bases between them. The CDR3 runs 13 residues. Germline assignment: CDR1 MGHDK and CDR2 SYGVNS. In DNA, the CDR3 is TGTGCCAGCAGTGCCGGGGGTAGCCTGAGGGCTTTCTTT. As protein: CASSAGGSLRAFF. Full variable domain (rest looked up from reference TRBV25-1 and TRBJ1-1): EADIYQTPRYLVIGTGKKITLECSQTMGHDKMYWYQQDPGMELHLIHYSYGVNSTEKGDLSSESTVSRIRTEHFPLTLESARPSHTSQYLCASSAGGSLRAFFGQGTRLTVV.

The genes are TRBV3-1 (or the pseudogene TRBV3-2) and TRBJ1-1, with D perhaps matching TRBD1 (6 bases). CDR1 is LGHDT and CDR2 is YNNKEL in the germline V gene (reference sequence). The CDR3 contains 15 residues. Trimming left V 4 bases short and J 2 bases short, with 14 bases between. The CDR3 protein is CASSRPRGTNTEAFF. CDR3 in DNA: TGTGCCAGCAGCCGACCCAGGGGCACCAACACTGAAGCTTTCTTT.

This chain uses TRBV5-8 with TRBJ1-4; D is possibly TRBD1 (6 bases). Germline values: CDR1 SGHTS, CDR2 YDEGEE. Trimming cost V 3 bases and J 8 bases, with 14 bases left between them. This CDR3 contains 14 residues. CDR3 in DNA: TGTGCCAGCAGCTCCTACAGGGCCGAAGAAAAACTGTTTTTT. Translation: CASSSYRAEEKLFF. Full variable domain (missing parts from reference TRBV5-8 and TRBJ1-4): EAGVTQSPTHLIKTRGQQATLRCSPISGHTSVYWYQQALGLGLQFLLWYDEGEERNRGNFPPRFSGRQFPNYSSELNVNALELEDSALYLCASSSYRAEEKLFFGSGTQLSVL.

The rearrangement links TRBV15 to TRBJ2-3, with no clear D. This CDR3 is 16 amino acids long. V shed 3 bases and J shed 0 bases, with 13 bases lying between them. Germline V CDR1 and CDR2: LNHNV, YYDKDF (reference sequence). As DNA, the CDR3 is TGTGCCACCAGCAGCTCTATCTTCGCTAGCACAGATACGCAGTATTTT. Protein: CATSSSIFASTDTQYF.